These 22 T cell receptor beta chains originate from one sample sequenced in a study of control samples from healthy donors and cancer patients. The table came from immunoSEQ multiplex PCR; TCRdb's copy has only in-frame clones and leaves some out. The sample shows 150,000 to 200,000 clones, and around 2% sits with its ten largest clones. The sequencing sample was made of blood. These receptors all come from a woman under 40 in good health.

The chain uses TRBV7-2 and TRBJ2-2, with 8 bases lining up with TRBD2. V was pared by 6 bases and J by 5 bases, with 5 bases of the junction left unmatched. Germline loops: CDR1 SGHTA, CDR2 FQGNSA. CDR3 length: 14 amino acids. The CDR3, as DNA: TGTGCCAGCAGTAGATCGGGGGGGACCGGGGAGCTGTTTTTT. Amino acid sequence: CASSRSGGTGELFF.

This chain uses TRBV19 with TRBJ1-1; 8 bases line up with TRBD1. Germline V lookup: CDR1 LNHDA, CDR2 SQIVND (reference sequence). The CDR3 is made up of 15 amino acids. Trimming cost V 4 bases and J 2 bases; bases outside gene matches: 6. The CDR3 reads CASSRTGRQNTEAFF. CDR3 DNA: TGTGCCAGTAGTAGGACAGGGCGACAAAACACTGAAGCTTTCTTT.

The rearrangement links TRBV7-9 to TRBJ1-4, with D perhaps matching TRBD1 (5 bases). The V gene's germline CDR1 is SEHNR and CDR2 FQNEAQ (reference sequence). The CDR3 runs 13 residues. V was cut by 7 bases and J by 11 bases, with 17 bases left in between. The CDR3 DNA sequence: TGTGCCAGCAACCCCGGGGGAGAAGGGAAACTGTTTTTT. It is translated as CASNPGGEGKLFF.

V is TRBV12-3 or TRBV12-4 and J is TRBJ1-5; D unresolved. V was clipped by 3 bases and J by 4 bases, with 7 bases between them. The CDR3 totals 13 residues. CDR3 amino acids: CASSLAGNQPQHF. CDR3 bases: TGTGCCAGCAGTTTGGCAGGAAATCAGCCCCAGCATTTT.

CDR3 DNA: TGTGCCAGCAGCTTTACGACAGGGGGGAACACTGAAGCTTTCTTT. It specifies CASSFTTGGNTEAFF. V is TRBV7-9 and J is TRBJ1-1; 9 bases align to TRBD1. Unmatched junction bases numbered 3, after V lost 3 bases and J lost 1 base. The CDR3 length is 15 residues. Germline CDR1 SEHNR, CDR2 FQNEAQ (reference sequence).

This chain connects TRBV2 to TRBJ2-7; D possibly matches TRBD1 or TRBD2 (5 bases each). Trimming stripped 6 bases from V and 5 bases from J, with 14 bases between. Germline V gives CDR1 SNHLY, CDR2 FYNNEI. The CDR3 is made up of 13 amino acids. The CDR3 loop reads CASRGSTGNEQYF. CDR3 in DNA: TGTGCCAGCAGGGGGAGTACAGGAAACGAGCAGTACTTC. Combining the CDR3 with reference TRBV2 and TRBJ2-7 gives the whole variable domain EPEVTQTPSHQVTQMGQEVILRCVPISNHLYFYWYRQILGQKVEFLVSFYNNEISEKSEIFDDQFSVERPDGSNFTLKIRSTKLEDSAMYFCASRGSTGNEQYFGPGTRLTVT.

Written as DNA, the CDR3 is TGTGCCAGCAGCTTAGCCGGGGGGAGCTCCTACGAGCAGTACTTC. It codes for CASSLAGGSSYEQYF. The chain joins TRBV7-2 to TRBJ2-7, with 7 positions matching TRBD2. The CDR3 length is 15 residues. Germline CDR1 and CDR2: SGHTA and FQGNSA. Trimming took 0 bases from V and 0 from J; bases not matched to a gene: 2.

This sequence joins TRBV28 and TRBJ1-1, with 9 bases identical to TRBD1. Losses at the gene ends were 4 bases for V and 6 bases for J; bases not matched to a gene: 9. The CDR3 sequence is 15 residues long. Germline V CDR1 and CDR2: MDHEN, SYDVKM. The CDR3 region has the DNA TGTGCCAGCAGTTCACCAACAGGGGGCGCGGCTGAAGCTTTCTTT. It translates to CASSSPTGGAAEAFF. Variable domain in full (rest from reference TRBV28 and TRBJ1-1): DVKVTQSSRYLVKRTGEKVFLECVQDMDHENMFWYRQDPGLGLRLIYFSYDVKMKEKGDIPEGYSVSREKKERFSLILESASTNQTSMYLCASSSPTGGAAEAFFGQGTRLTVV.

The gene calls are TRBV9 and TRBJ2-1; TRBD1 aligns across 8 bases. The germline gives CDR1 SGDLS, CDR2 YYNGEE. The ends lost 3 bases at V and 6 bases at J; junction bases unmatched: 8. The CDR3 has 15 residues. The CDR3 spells CASSAQTGVGNEQFF. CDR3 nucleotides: TGTGCCAGCAGCGCTCAGACAGGGGTCGGCAATGAGCAGTTCTTC.

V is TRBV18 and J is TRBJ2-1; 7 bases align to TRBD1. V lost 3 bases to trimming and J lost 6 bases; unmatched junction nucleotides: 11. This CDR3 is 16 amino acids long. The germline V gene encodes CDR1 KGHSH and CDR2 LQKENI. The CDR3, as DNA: TGTGCCAGCTCACCTTCACAGGGGACAATAATCAATGAGCAGTTCTTC. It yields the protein CASSPSQGTIINEQFF.

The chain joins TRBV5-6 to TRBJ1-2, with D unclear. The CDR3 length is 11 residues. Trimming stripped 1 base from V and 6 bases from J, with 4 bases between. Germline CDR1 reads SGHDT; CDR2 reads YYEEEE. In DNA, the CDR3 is TGTGCCAGCAGCTTGACAGATGGCTACACCTTC. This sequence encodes CASSLTDGYTF.

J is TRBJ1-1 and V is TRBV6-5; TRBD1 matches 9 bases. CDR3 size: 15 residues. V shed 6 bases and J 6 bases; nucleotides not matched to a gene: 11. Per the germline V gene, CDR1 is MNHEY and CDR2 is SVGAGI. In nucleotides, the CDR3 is TGTGCCAGCAGGGGGACAGGGAGCTTGCAGGCTGAAGCTTTCTTT. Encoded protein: CASRGTGSLQAEAFF.

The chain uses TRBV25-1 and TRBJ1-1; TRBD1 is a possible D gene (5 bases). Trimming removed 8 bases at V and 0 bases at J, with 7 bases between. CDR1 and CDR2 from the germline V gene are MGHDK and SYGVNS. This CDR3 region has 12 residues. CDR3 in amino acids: CASLGVNTEAFF. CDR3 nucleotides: TGTGCCAGCTTGGGGGTGAACACTGAAGCTTTCTTT.

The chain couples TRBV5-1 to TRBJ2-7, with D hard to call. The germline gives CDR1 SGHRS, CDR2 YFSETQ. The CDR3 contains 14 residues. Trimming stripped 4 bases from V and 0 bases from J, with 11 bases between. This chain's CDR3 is CASSLWVVSYEQYF. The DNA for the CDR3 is TGCGCCAGCAGCCTATGGGTGGTCTCCTACGAGCAGTACTTC.

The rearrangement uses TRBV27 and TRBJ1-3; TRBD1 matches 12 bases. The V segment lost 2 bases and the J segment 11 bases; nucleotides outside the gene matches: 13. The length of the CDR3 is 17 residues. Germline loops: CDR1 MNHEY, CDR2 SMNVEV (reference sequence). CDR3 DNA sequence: TGTGCCAGCAGTTTAAAGGGACAGGGGGCGGGAGGGGGCGCCATATATTTT. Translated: CASSLKGQGAGGGAIYF.

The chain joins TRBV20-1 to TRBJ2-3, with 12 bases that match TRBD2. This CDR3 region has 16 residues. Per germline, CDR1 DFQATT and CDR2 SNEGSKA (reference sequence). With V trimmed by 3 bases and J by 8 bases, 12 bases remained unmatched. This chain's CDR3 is CSASELAGGSWGTQYF. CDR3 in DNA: TGCAGTGCTAGTGAACTAGCGGGGGGCTCCTGGGGTACGCAGTATTTT.

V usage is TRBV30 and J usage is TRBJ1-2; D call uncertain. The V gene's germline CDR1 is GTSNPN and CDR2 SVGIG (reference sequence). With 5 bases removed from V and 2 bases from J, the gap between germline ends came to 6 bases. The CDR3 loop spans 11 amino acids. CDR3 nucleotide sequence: TGTGCCTGGCGGCAGAACTATGGCTACACCTTC. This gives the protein CAWRQNYGYTF.

CDR3 DNA: TGCGCCAGCAGCCAAAAGGACGGGAGTGCTGAATGGCCCCAGCATTTT. This sequence encodes CASSQKDGSAEWPQHF. V and J are TRBV4-1 and TRBJ1-5, with no clear D. This CDR3 spans 16 amino acids. Germline V CDR1 and CDR2: MGHRA, YSYEKL. Trimming removed 2 bases at V and 9 bases at J, with 20 bases between.

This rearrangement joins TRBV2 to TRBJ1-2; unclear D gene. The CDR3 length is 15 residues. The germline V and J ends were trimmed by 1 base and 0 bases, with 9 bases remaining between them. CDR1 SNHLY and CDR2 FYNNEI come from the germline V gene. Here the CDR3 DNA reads TGTGCCAGCAGTGAAGAGGCAGGACCTAACTATGGCTACACCTTC. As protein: CASSEEAGPNYGYTF.

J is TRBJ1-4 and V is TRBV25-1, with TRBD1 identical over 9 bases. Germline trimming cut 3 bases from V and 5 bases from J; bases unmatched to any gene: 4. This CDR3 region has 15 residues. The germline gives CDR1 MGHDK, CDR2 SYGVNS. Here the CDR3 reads CASSDPGTGNEKLFF. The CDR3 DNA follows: TGTGCCAGCAGTGACCCCGGGACAGGGAATGAAAAACTGTTTTTT. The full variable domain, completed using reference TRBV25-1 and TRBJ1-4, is EADIYQTPRYLVIGTGKKITLECSQTMGHDKMYWYQQDPGMELHLIHYSYGVNSTEKGDLSSESTVSRIRTEHFPLTLESARPSHTSQYLCASSDPGTGNEKLFFGSGTQLSVL.

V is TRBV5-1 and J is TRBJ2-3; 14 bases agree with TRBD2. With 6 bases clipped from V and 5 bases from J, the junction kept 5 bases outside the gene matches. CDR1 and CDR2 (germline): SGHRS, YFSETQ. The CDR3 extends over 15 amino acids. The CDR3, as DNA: TGCGCCAGCAAGGGGACTAGCGGGGGAAGAGATACGCAGTATTTT. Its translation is CASKGTSGGRDTQYF.

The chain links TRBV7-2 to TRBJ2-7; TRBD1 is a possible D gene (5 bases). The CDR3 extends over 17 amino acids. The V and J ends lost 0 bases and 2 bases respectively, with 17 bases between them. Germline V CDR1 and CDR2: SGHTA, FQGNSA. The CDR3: CASSLAQGTDKPYEQYF. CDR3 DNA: TGTGCCAGCAGCTTAGCGCAGGGTACAGACAAACCCTACGAGCAGTACTTC.